The present entry profiles one T cell receptor beta chain with its context. V shed 0 bases and J 9 bases; nucleotides not matched to a gene: 9. CDR1 is GTSNPN and CDR2 is SVGIG in the germline V gene (reference sequence). This CDR3 spans 14 amino acids. This specimen belongs to a study of blood T cell repertoires in COVID-19. Overall study: Sites in the United States, Italy and Spain provided acute and convalescent COVID-19 samples. Sources were T cells, B-cell-depleted T cells, or PBMCs; the material itself was cDNA or gDNA.

Seattle's cohort entered during active infection and was followed longitudinally. Authors' methods: Scientists estimated how many nucleated cells there were by amplifying reference gene primers. Assay used: immunoSEQ multiplex PCR; TCRdb lists only in-frame clones, some missing. The V and J calls and clone size are taken from that table; D and trimming were inferred from the DNA. The sample lists 250,000 to 300,000 clones, approximately 89% occurring once. Sequencing was performed on peripheral blood. The chain couples TRBV30 to TRBJ2-3; 7 nucleotides agree with TRBD2. The sequence came from a woman in her 30s with COVID-19, enrolled during active disease. The CDR3 sequence: CAWSVSRGMATQYF. The CDR3 nucleotides read TGTGCCTGGAGTGTGTCGCGGGGGATGGCCACGCAGTATTTT.